The 4 T cell receptor beta chains reported below all come from one sample, sequenced in a study of T cell repertoires and HLA-DP antigens. Their target antigens are unknown. The assay was immunoSEQ multiplex PCR, and TCRdb's table has in-frame clones only and misses some. Seen here are about 89,000 clones, more than 75% observed once, and the top ten hold roughly 1.5%. Material: CD4+ T cells from PBMCs. The receptors shown here come from a man in his fifties or sixties in good health and CMV-seronegative.

The V call is TRBV30, the J call TRBJ1-2; D may be TRBD1 (5 bases). The CDR3 extends over 14 amino acids. Trimming took off 2 bases at V and 5 bases at J, with 15 bases between the two ends. CDR1 and CDR2 from the germline V gene are GTSNPN and SVGIG (reference sequence). The CDR3 sequence is CAWSMAARGYGYTF. The DNA for the CDR3 is TGTGCCTGGAGTATGGCGGCGCGGGGGTATGGCTACACCTTC.

The CDR3 spells CASSPPGGAITDTQYF. The CDR3 DNA sequence: TGTGCCAGCTCACCACCAGGGGGCGCCATCACAGATACGCAGTATTTT. The J gene is TRBJ2-3, the V gene TRBV18; 7 bases match TRBD1. The V gene end was trimmed by 0 bases and the J gene end by 2 bases; junction bases not matched to a gene: 5. CDR1 and CDR2 from the germline V gene are KGHSH and LQKENI. This CDR3 spans 16 amino acids.

The rearrangement joins TRBV7-2 to TRBJ2-7; 9 nucleotides line up with TRBD1. The CDR3 length is 14 residues. Germline values: CDR1 SGHTA, CDR2 FQGNSA. V lost 3 bases to trimming and J lost 6 bases; unmatched junction nucleotides: 6. The CDR3 sequence is CASSLRDRVSEQYF. The CDR3 DNA is TGTGCCAGCAGCTTGCGGGACAGGGTGAGCGAGCAGTACTTC.

This CDR3 is CASSPRTSGSADTQYF. Written as DNA, the CDR3 is TGTGCCAGCAGCCCCAGGACTAGCGGGAGTGCAGATACGCAGTATTTT. The chain carries TRBV7-2 and TRBJ2-3, with 13 bases fitting TRBD2. Trimming removed 5 bases from V and 4 bases from J; junction bases left unmatched: 6. The germline CDR1 and CDR2 sequences are SGHTA and FQGNSA. The CDR3 is made up of 16 amino acids.